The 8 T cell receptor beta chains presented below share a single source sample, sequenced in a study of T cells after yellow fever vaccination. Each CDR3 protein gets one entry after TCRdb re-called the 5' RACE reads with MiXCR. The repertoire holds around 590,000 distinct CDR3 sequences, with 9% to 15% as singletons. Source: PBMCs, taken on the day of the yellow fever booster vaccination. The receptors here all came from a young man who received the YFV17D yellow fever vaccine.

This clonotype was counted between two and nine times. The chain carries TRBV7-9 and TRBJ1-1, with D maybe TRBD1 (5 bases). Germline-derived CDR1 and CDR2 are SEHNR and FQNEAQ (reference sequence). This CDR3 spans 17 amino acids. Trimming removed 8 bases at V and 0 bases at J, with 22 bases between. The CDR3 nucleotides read TGTGCCAGCGTCTGGGCCCAAACCGGGACGGTGAACACTGAAGCTTTCTTT. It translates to CASVWAQTGTVNTEAFF.

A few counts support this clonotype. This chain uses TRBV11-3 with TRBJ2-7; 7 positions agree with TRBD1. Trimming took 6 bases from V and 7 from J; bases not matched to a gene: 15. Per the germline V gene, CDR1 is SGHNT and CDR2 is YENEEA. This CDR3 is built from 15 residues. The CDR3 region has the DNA TGTGCCAGCAGTGGTTGGACAGGCATTTATGGGGAGCAGTACTTC. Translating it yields CASSGWTGIYGEQYF.

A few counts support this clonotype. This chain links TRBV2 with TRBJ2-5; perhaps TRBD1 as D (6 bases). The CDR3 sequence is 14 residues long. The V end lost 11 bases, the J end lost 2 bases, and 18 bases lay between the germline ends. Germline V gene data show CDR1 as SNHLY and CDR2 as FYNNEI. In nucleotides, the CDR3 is TGTGCCTGGGGGTTGGGGACAACACAAGAGACCCAGTACTTC. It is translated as CAWGLGTTQETQYF.

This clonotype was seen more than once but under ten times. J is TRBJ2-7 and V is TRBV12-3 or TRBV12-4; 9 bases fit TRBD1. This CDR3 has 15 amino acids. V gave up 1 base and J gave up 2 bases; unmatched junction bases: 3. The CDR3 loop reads CASSLEGQGTYEQYF. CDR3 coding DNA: TGTGCCAGCAGTTTAGAGGGACAGGGCACCTACGAGCAGTACTTC.

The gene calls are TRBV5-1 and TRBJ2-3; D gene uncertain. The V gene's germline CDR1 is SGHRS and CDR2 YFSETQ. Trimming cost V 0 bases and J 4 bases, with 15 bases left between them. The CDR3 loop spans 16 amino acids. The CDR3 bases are TGCGCCAGCAGCTTGGCCGCAGCTGTAGGCCCAGATACGCAGTATTTT. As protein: CASSLAAAVGPDTQYF.

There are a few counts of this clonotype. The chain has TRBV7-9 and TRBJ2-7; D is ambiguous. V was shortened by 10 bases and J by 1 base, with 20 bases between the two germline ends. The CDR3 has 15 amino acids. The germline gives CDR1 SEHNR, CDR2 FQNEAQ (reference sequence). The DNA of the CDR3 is TGTGCCACTACAATAAGCTCGGGCAGTTCCTACGAGCAGTACTTC. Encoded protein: CATTISSGSSYEQYF.

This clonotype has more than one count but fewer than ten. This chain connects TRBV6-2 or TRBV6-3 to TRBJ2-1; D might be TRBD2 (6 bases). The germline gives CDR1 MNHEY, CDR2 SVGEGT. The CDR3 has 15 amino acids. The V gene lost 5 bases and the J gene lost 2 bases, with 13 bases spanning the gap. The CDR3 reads CASSPTSPAYNEQFF. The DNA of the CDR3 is TGTGCCAGCAGTCCGACTAGTCCCGCCTACAATGAGCAGTTCTTC.

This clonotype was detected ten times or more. CDR3 in amino acids: CASSLGGLAGDYNEQFF. The CDR3 DNA follows: TGCGCCAGCAGCTTGGGAGGACTAGCGGGAGACTACAATGAGCAGTTCTTC. The V and J genes are TRBV5-1 and TRBJ2-1; 13 bases match TRBD2. The CDR3 is 17 residues long. The J segment lost 3 bases and the V segment lost 0 bases, leaving 3 bases of the junction unmatched. Germline V gives CDR1 SGHRS, CDR2 YFSETQ.